Listed below are T cell receptor beta chains from one sample, sequenced in a study of blood T cell repertoires in COVID-19. This table comes from immunoSEQ multiplex PCR, and its TCRdb copy is limited to in-frame clones, with some not included. The sample contains over 120,000 clones, 70% to 90% of which appear only once. The specimen was PBMCs or T cells enriched from blood (not recorded which). These receptor sequences come from a middle-aged man who had recovered from COVID-19. The conserved cysteine and the conserved F or W are not part of the CDR3 here. Not all rows give a size; the values are once, few, many and, for expanded clones, a class.

CDR3aa	v_gene	j_gene	abundance
ASSPQVGTEAF	TRBV6-6	TRBJ1-1	NA
ATSGSGPNSPLH	TRBV24-1	TRBJ1-6	NA
ASRESGADGYT	TRBV6-6	TRBJ1-2	few
ASSSEGNEKLF	TRBV5-1	TRBJ1-4	NA
ASSYGQGIYEQY	TRBV6-5	TRBJ2-7	NA
ASSLRDWGYT	TRBV19	TRBJ1-2	once
ASSQDPQQGTYGYT	TRBV4-3	TRBJ1-2	NA
ASSPQGYSNQPQH	TRBV2	TRBJ1-5	NA
ASSSDRGHVEAF	TRBV7-9	TRBJ1-1	once
ASSRIAWETRSDTQY	TRBV28	TRBJ2-3	NA
ASSSRFTGELF	TRBV12-3/TRBV12-4	TRBJ2-2	NA
ASSPDRGLYEQY	TRBV19	TRBJ2-7	NA
ASSILAGGKNIQY	TRBV19	TRBJ2-4	NA
SVPGTVKTTEAF	TRBV29-1	TRBJ1-1	NA
ASRLQGPLAV	TRBV7-2	TRBJ2-1	NA
ASSPLQGMNTEAF	TRBV5-1	TRBJ1-1	NA
ASSLLASGSTDTQY	TRBV5-4	TRBJ2-3	NA
ASSPDRGGYT	TRBV12-3/TRBV12-4	TRBJ1-2	NA
ATSDLGTGKKTQY	TRBV24-1	TRBJ2-5	NA
ASSRQGRDGYT	TRBV6-5	TRBJ1-2	once
ASLRTRQANSPLH	TRBV6-5	TRBJ1-6	NA
SVAPPFTDTQY	TRBV29-1	TRBJ2-3	once
ASSLTGVPGANVLT	TRBV5-8	TRBJ2-6	NA
ASSRVRETEAF	TRBV2	TRBJ1-1	NA
ASSSTGDTGELF	TRBV5-4	TRBJ2-2	once
ASSLGSGQPQH	TRBV7-9	TRBJ1-5	NA
ASTPGQGLRSSYNEQF	TRBV28	TRBJ2-1	NA
ASSPPGTGANYGYT	TRBV19	TRBJ1-2	NA
ASSIPRTDTQY	TRBV19	TRBJ2-3	NA
ASRLVSSTGTGGTGETQY	TRBV12-2	TRBJ2-5	NA
ASSRGTGTSGTGELF	TRBV3-1/TRBV3-2	TRBJ2-2	NA
ASSPPFNEQF	TRBV12-3/TRBV12-4	TRBJ2-1	NA
ASSVTLLATNTGELF	TRBV5-4	TRBJ2-2	NA
ATSGRGRQDTQY	TRBV24-1	TRBJ2-3	once
ASSDRADQPQH	TRBV12-3/TRBV12-4	TRBJ1-5	NA
ASSLGGGRSSYEQY	TRBV5-1	TRBJ2-7	NA
ASSFEWDRGTDTQY	TRBV28	TRBJ2-3	NA
ASSWTGTNYGYT	TRBV28	TRBJ1-2	NA
ASSLEGAGQPQH	TRBV5-1	TRBJ1-5	NA
ASSRESGGSSAQF	TRBV7-8	TRBJ2-1	NA
ASRIPGTGWQPQH	TRBV28	TRBJ1-5	NA
ASSSRGAGETQY	TRBV3-1/TRBV3-2	TRBJ2-5	NA
ASRGTFSTDTQY	TRBV5-4	TRBJ2-3	NA
ASSVDGGGAGKDTQY	TRBV9	TRBJ2-3	NA
ASGYQDKNYGYT	TRBV6-5	TRBJ1-2	NA